This T cell receptor beta chain was found in a study of cytomegalovirus exposure and HLA in healthy donors. Regarding the study as a whole: Cytomegalovirus status was reportedly diagnosed by the classifier with high specificity and sensitivity. While the bulk of TCR sequences proved rare, some public TCRs turned up in many donors. Specificity of three CMV-associated chains for CMV antigens was verified in vitro. 164 TCR beta chains were listed as cytomegalovirus-associated.

In regard to this clone: As yet, its antigen is unknown.

Here immunoSEQ multiplex PCR was the method, and the copy in TCRdb shows in-frame clones only, minus some. The sample lists around 230,000 clones, 75% to 90% occurring once. There are 16 residues in the CDR3. The trim removed 1 base at V and 7 bases at J, leaving 4 bases unmatched. The germline CDR1 and CDR2 sequences are SGHAT and FQNNGV. J is TRBJ2-5 and V is TRBV11-2; TRBD2 aligns across 15 bases. The TCR was taken from a woman aged 30 to 39 in good health and CMV-seropositive. Sequenced: PBMCs. The CDR3 coding sequence is TGTGCCAGCAGCTTAGCCTCGGGACTAGCGGGGGGGACCCAGTACTTC. Translation: CASSLASGLAGGTQYF. Using reference TRBV11-2 and TRBJ2-5 for the parts outside the CDR3, the full variable domain is EAGVAQSPRYKIIEKRQSVAFWCNPISGHATLYWYQQILGQGPKLLIQFQNNGVVDDSQLPKDRFSAERLKGVDSTLKIQPAKLEDSAVYLCASSLASGLAGGTQYFGPGTRLLVL.